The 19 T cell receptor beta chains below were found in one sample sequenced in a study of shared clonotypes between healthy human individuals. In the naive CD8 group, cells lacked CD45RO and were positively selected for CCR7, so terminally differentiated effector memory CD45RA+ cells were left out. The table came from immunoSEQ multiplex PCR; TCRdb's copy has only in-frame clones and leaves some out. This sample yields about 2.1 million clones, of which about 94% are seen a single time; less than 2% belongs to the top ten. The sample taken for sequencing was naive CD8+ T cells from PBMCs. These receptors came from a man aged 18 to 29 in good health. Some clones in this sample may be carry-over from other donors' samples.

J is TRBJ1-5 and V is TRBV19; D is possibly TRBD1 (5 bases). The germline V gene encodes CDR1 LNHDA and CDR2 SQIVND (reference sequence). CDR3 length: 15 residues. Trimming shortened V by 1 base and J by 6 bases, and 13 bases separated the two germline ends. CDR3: CASSIGPLGAQPQHF. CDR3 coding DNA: TGTGCCAGTAGTATAGGGCCGCTCGGGGCTCAGCCCCAGCATTTT.

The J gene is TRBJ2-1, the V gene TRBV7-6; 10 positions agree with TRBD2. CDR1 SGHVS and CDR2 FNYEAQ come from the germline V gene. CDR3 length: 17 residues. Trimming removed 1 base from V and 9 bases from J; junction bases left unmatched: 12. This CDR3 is CASSLVRGPSGSGEQFF. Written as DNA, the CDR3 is TGTGCCAGCAGCTTAGTGAGGGGGCCTAGCGGGAGTGGTGAGCAGTTCTTC.

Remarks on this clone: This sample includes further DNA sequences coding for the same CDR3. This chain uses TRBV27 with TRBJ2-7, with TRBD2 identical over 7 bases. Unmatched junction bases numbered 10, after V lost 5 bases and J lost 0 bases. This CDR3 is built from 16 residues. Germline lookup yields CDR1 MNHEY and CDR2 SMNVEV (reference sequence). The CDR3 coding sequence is TGTGCCAGCAGTCCCTCCCTGGGAGGGCTCTCCTACGAGCAGTACTTC. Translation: CASSPSLGGLSYEQYF.

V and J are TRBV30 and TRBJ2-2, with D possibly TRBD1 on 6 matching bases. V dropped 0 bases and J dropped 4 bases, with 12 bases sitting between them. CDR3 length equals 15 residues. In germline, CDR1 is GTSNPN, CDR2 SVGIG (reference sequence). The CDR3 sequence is CAWSVRDRSTGELFF. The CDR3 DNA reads TGTGCCTGGAGTGTACGAGACAGGAGCACCGGGGAGCTGTTTTTT.

The DNA of the CDR3 is TGTGCCAGCAGCCCCCCGGGGGCGGTGGTTTTCGTCCCTGAAGCTTTCTTT. The encoded protein is CASSPPGAVVFVPEAFF. The chain employs TRBV7-8 and TRBJ1-1, with D perhaps matching TRBD1 (6 bases). Germline V CDR1 and CDR2: SGHVS, FQNEAQ. Trimming took 5 bases from V and 6 from J, leaving 25 bases between them. This CDR3 is 17 amino acids long.

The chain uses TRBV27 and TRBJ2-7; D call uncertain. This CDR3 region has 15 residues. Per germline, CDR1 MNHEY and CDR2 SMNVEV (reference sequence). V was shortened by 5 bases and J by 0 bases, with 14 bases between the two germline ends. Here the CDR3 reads CASSNDAESSYEQYF. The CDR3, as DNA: TGTGCCAGCAGTAACGATGCAGAGAGCTCCTACGAGCAGTACTTC.

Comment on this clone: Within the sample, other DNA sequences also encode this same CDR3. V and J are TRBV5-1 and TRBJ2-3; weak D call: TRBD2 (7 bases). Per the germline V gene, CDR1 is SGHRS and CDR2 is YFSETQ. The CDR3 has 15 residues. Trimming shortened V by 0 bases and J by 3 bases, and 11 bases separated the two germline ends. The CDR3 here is CASSLVGGRTDTQYF. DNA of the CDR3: TGCGCCAGCAGCTTGGTGGGGGGGCGAACAGATACGCAGTATTTT.

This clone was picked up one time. The CDR3 coding sequence is TGTGCCAGCAGCCCGTGGGGGGGGAGCTCCTACGAGCAGTACTTC. Translation gives CASSPWGGSSYEQYF. V and J are TRBV13 and TRBJ2-7, with 7 nucleotides matching TRBD2. The trim removed 5 bases at V and 0 bases at J, leaving 7 bases unmatched. The CDR3 spans 15 residues. Germline V lookup: CDR1 PRHDT, CDR2 FYEKMQ (reference sequence).

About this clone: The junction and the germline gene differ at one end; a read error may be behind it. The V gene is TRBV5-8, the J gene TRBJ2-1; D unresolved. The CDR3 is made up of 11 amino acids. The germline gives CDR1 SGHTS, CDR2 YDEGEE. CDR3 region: CASRLGIMEFF. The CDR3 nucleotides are TGTGCCAGCAGGTTGGGGATTATGGAGTTCTTC.

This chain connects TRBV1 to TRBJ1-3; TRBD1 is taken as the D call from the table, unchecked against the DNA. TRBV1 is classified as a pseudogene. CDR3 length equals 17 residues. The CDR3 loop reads CTSSLNRDRDPGNTIYF. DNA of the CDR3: TGCACCAGCAGCCTAAACCGGGACAGGGACCCTGGAAACACCATATATTTT.

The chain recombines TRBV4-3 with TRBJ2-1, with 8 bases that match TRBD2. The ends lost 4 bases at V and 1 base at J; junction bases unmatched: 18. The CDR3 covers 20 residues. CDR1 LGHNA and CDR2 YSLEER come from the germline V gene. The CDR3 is CASSRDPVEREIVSYNEQFF. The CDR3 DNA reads TGCGCCAGCAGCCGAGACCCGGTGGAGCGGGAGATTGTTTCCTACAATGAGCAGTTCTTC.

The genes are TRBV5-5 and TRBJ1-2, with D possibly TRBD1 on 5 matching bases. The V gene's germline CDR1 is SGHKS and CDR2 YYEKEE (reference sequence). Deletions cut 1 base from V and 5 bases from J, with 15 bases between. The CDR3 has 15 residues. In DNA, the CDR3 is TGTGCCAGCAGCTTGACGGGCCAGGGAGAATATGGCTACACCTTC. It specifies CASSLTGQGEYGYTF.

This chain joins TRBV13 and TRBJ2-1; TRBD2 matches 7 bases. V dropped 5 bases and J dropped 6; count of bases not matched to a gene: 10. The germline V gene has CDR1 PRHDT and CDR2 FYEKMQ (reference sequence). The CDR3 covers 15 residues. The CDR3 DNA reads TGTGCCAGCAGCCCCTATGGGGAGGGTCCCAATGAGCAGTTCTTC. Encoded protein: CASSPYGEGPNEQFF.

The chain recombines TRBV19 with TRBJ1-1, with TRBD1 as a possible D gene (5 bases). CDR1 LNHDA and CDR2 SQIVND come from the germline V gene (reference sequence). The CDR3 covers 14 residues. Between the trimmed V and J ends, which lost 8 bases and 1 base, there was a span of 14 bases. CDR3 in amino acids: CASGDYLENTEAFF. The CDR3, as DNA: TGTGCCAGTGGGGACTACCTGGAGAACACTGAAGCTTTCTTT.

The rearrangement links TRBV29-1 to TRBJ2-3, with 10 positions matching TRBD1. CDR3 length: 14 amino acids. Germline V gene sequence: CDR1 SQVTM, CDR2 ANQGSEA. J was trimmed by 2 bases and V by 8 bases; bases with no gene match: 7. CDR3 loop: CSLLGTGDTDTQYF. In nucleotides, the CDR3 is TGCAGCCTCCTGGGGACAGGGGACACAGATACGCAGTATTTT.

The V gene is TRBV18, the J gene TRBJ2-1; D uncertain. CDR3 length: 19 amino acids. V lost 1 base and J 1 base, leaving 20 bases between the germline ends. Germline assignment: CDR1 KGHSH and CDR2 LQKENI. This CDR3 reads CASSPRTEEWLGSYNEQFF. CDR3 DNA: TGTGCCAGCTCACCACGAACAGAGGAATGGCTTGGATCCTACAATGAGCAGTTCTTC.

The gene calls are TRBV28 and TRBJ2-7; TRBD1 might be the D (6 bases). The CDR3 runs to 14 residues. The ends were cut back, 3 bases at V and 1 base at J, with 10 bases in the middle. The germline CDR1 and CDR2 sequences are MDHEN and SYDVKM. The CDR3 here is CASSFHTGSYEQYF. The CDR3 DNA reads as TGTGCCAGCAGTTTCCATACAGGGTCCTACGAGCAGTACTTC.

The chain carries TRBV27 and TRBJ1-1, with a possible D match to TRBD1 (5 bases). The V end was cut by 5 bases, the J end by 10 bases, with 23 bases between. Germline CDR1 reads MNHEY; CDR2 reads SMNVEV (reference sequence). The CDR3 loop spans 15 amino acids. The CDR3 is CASSPASGLGLGAFF. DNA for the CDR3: TGTGCCAGCAGTCCCGCTTCGGGGCTGGGTCTTGGAGCTTTCTTT.

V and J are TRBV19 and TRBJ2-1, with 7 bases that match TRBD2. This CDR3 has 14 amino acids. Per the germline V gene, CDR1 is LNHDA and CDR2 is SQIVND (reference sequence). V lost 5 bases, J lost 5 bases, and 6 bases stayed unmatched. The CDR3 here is CASSEGLYHNEQFF. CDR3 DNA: TGTGCCAGTAGTGAGGGACTATACCACAATGAGCAGTTCTTC. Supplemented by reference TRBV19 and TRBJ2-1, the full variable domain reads DGGITQSPKYLFRKEGQNVTLSCEQNLNHDAMYWYRQDPGQGLRLIYYSQIVNDFQKGDIAEGYSVSREKKESFPLTVTSAQKNPTAFYLCASSEGLYHNEQFFGPGTRLTVL.